These 27 T cell receptor beta chains originate from one sample sequenced in a study of cytomegalovirus exposure and HLA in healthy donors. This PCR relied on a set of 60 Vbeta primers and 13 Jbeta primers. Generated by immunoSEQ multiplex PCR, the TCRdb table keeps only in-frame clones and is missing some. This sample contains tens of thousands of clones. Sequenced input: PBMCs. The receptors here all came from a woman in her twenties or thirties in good health and CMV-seropositive.

The chain couples TRBV30 to TRBJ2-3; 9 bases are shared with TRBD1. This CDR3 contains 15 residues. Germline-derived CDR1 and CDR2 are GTSNPN and SVGIG (reference sequence). Losses at the gene ends were 2 bases for V and 6 bases for J; bases not matched to a gene: 9. CDR3 DNA: TGTGCCTGGAGTCGACCGGGACAGGGAGCCGATACGCAGTATTTT. This encodes CAWSRPGQGADTQYF.

This chain connects TRBV5-1 to TRBJ1-1; weak D call: TRBD1 (6 bases). The CDR3 covers 14 residues. Trimming cost V 4 bases and J 5 bases, with 15 bases left between them. In germline, CDR1 is SGHRS, CDR2 YFSETQ. In DNA, the CDR3 is TGCGCCAGCAGCGGCGGGGGGGCGCAGACTGAAGCTTTCTTT. Protein sequence: CASSGGGAQTEAFF.

The gene calls are TRBV7-6 and TRBJ2-2; 9 bases align to TRBD2. Germline V lookup: CDR1 SGHVS, CDR2 FNYEAQ. CDR3 length equals 13 residues. The V and J ends lost 10 bases and 4 bases, in that order; junction bases with no gene match: 4. Written as DNA, the CDR3 is TGTGCCACCGGACTAGCGAGCACCGGGGAGCTGTTTTTT. Translated, it gives CATGLASTGELFF.

The V gene is TRBV28, the J gene TRBJ1-2; 8 positions agree with TRBD1. V lost 4 bases, J lost 2 bases, and 3 bases stayed unmatched. The CDR3 covers 14 residues. The germline V gene encodes CDR1 MDHEN and CDR2 SYDVKM. DNA of the CDR3: TGTGCCAGCAGTTGGGGACAGGCAAACTATGGCTACACCTTC. As protein: CASSWGQANYGYTF.

The chain couples TRBV9 to TRBJ2-7, with TRBD1 as a possible D gene (6 bases). The ends were cut back, 2 bases at V and 2 bases at J, with 11 bases in the middle. The CDR3 runs 14 residues. Germline-derived CDR1 and CDR2 are SGDLS and YYNGEE. The CDR3 DNA reads as TGTGCCAGCAGCGTGACAGGAACGACCTACGAGCAGTACTTC. Translating gives CASSVTGTTYEQYF.

The chain uses TRBV18 and TRBJ1-1, with D unclear. The germline gives CDR1 KGHSH, CDR2 LQKENI. The CDR3 runs 13 residues. Trimming removed 1 base from V and 1 base from J, with 4 bases in between. CDR3 residues: CASSPLQNTEAFF. CDR3 in DNA: TGTGCCAGCTCACCACTTCAGAACACTGAAGCTTTCTTT. Drawing the rest from reference TRBV18 and TRBJ1-1, the complete variable domain is NAGVMQNPRHLVRRRGQEARLRCSPMKGHSHVYWYRQLPEEGLKFMVYLQKENIIDESGMPKERFSAEFPKEGPSILRIQQVVRGDSAAYFCASSPLQNTEAFFGQGTRLTVV.

The V and J genes are TRBV7-9 and TRBJ2-7; 12 nucleotides line up with TRBD2. The CDR3 has 15 amino acids. The J segment lost 4 bases and the V segment lost 4 bases, leaving 5 bases of the junction unmatched. Germline CDR1 and CDR2: SEHNR and FQNEAQ (reference sequence). Here the CDR3 DNA reads TGTGCCAGCAGCTCGGGACTAGCGGGCCCTTACGAGCAGTACTTC. Protein product: CASSSGLAGPYEQYF.

The genes are TRBV9 and TRBJ2-7; TRBD2 matches 8 bases. CDR1 and CDR2 from the germline V gene are SGDLS and YYNGEE. The CDR3 runs to 14 residues. With 4 bases clipped from V and 1 base from J, the junction kept 4 bases outside the gene matches. The CDR3: CASSPRLASYEQYF. As DNA, the CDR3 is TGTGCCAGCAGCCCGAGACTAGCGTCCTACGAGCAGTACTTC.

The J gene is TRBJ2-7, the V gene TRBV18; weak D call: TRBD2 (5 bases). Per germline, CDR1 KGHSH and CDR2 LQKENI. This CDR3 spans 15 amino acids. Deletions cut 2 bases from V and 2 bases from J, with 13 bases between. The CDR3 protein is CASSPTSGSPYEQYF. Written as DNA, the CDR3 is TGTGCCAGCTCACCAACTAGTGGTTCCCCCTACGAGCAGTACTTC.

Comment on this clone: This same CDR3 is encoded by further DNA sequences in the sample. The genes are TRBV5-1 and TRBJ1-1, with D perhaps matching TRBD1 (6 bases). The CDR3 spans 14 residues. Looked up from germline, CDR1 is SGHRS and CDR2 is YFSETQ. The V gene lost 4 bases and the J gene lost 1 base, with 11 bases spanning the gap. DNA for the CDR3: TGCGCCAGCAGCCTAGGACAGCAGAACACTGAAGCTTTCTTT. Translation: CASSLGQQNTEAFF.

This chain connects TRBV5-1 to TRBJ2-1, with 7 bases matching TRBD1. V lost 4 bases, J lost 8 bases, and 9 bases stayed unmatched. Per germline, CDR1 SGHRS and CDR2 YFSETQ. The CDR3 length is 14 residues. The CDR3: CASSKDKTGYEQFF. The CDR3 coding sequence is TGCGCCAGCAGCAAAGATAAGACAGGGTATGAGCAGTTCTTC.

The V call is TRBV29-1, the J call TRBJ2-7; 7 nucleotides match TRBD1. CDR3 length: 11 residues. Trimming removed 5 bases from V and 4 bases from J; junction bases left unmatched: 2. Germline values: CDR1 SQVTM, CDR2 ANQGSEA. The CDR3 sequence is CSVTGAYEQYF. DNA for the CDR3: TGCAGCGTTACAGGGGCGTACGAGCAGTACTTC.

The chain carries TRBV30 and TRBJ2-1; a possible D gene is TRBD2 (5 bases). The V end was cut by 3 bases, the J end by 5 bases, with 14 bases between. The germline gives CDR1 GTSNPN, CDR2 SVGIG (reference sequence). CDR3 size: 14 residues. CDR3 bases: TGTGCCTGGAGCATTAAGGGAGCAGACAATGAGCAGTTCTTC. It is translated as CAWSIKGADNEQFF. Supplemented by reference TRBV30 and TRBJ2-1, the full variable domain reads SQTIHQWPATLVQPVGSPLSLECTVEGTSNPNLYWYRQAAGRGLQLLFYSVGIGQISSEVPQNLSASRPQDRQFILSSKKLLLSDSGFYLCAWSIKGADNEQFFGPGTRLTVL.

This chain links TRBV19 with TRBJ1-5, with D possibly being TRBD1 (6 bases). Per the germline V gene, CDR1 is LNHDA and CDR2 is SQIVND (reference sequence). The CDR3 has 14 amino acids. V was trimmed by 6 bases and J by 3 bases, leaving 12 bases between them. DNA of the CDR3: TGTGCCAGTAGCCCTGACAGGAACAATCAGCCCCAGCATTTT. This encodes CASSPDRNNQPQHF.

The V and J genes are TRBV6-5 and TRBJ2-7; 9 bases are shared with TRBD2. CDR1 and CDR2 from the germline V gene are MNHEY and SVGAGI. V trimming: 5 bases; J trimming: 4 bases; junction bases outside the gene matches: 9. The CDR3 spans 15 residues. CDR3 region: CASSNLSGGRYEQYF. CDR3 in DNA: TGTGCCAGCAGTAACCTTAGCGGGGGAAGGTACGAGCAGTACTTC.

CDR3 sequence (DNA): TGTGCCAGCAGTCAGGGGACAGGAGAAGCTTTCTTT. This sequence encodes CASSQGTGEAFF. The V gene is TRBV2, the J gene TRBJ1-1, with TRBD1 identical over 8 bases. Germline assignment: CDR1 SNHLY and CDR2 FYNNEI. The CDR3 extends over 12 amino acids. The V segment lost 5 bases and the J segment 8 bases; nucleotides outside the gene matches: 4.

This chain connects TRBV7-6 to TRBJ2-7, with a possible D match to TRBD2 (5 bases). CDR1 is SGHVS and CDR2 is FNYEAQ in the germline V gene. Trimming took 1 base from V and 1 from J, leaving 8 bases between them. This CDR3 is 14 amino acids long. In DNA form, the CDR3 reads TGTGCCAGCAGCTTAGAGCCGGGATCCTACGAGCAGTACTTC. Protein sequence: CASSLEPGSYEQYF.

The chain recombines TRBV9 with TRBJ1-2, with 8 positions matching TRBD1. Germline V gives CDR1 SGDLS, CDR2 YYNGEE. V gave up 0 bases and J gave up 6 bases; unmatched junction bases: 4. The CDR3 is made up of 14 amino acids. CDR3 bases: TGTGCCAGCAGCGTAGGGACAGGGCAAAATGGCTACACCTTC. This sequence encodes CASSVGTGQNGYTF. The full variable domain, rest sourced from reference TRBV9 and TRBJ1-2, is DSGVTQTPKHLITATGQRVTLRCSPRSGDLSVYWYQQSLDQGLQFLIQYYNGEERAKGNILERFSAQQFPDLHSELNLSSLELGDSALYFCASSVGTGQNGYTFGSGTRLTVV.

The CDR3 is CAAGRRQSRSYEQYF. The CDR3 DNA is TGTGCCGCTGGGCGGAGGCAATCGCGATCCTACGAGCAGTACTTC. V is TRBV6-6 and J is TRBJ2-7; TRBD2 is a possible D gene (5 bases). The CDR3 consists of 15 residues. Germline V gene sequence: CDR1 MNHNY, CDR2 SVGAGI (reference sequence). The V gene lost 11 bases and the J gene lost 1 base, with 21 bases spanning the gap.

The chain joins TRBV7-9 to TRBJ2-1; D is unclear. Per the germline V gene, CDR1 is SEHNR and CDR2 is FQNEAQ (reference sequence). Deletions cut 5 bases from V and 0 bases from J, with 8 bases between. The CDR3 runs to 14 residues. The CDR3 DNA reads as TGTGCCAGCAGCCCCGGTCCCTCCTACAATGAGCAGTTCTTC. It encodes CASSPGPSYNEQFF.

The gene calls are TRBV9 and TRBJ2-5; a possible D gene is TRBD1 (7 bases). The CDR3 extends over 14 amino acids. Germline V gene data show CDR1 as SGDLS and CDR2 as YYNGEE. The V end was cut by 0 bases, the J end by 7 bases, with 13 bases between. The CDR3 DNA reads as TGTGCCAGCAGCGTAGTGGCAGGGGGAGGGACCCAGTACTTC. Protein sequence: CASSVVAGGGTQYF.

The chain carries TRBV18 and TRBJ2-1, with 9 bases lining up with TRBD1. The V gene's germline CDR1 is KGHSH and CDR2 LQKENI. With V trimmed by 10 bases and J by 7 bases, 8 bases remained unmatched. This CDR3 is built from 13 residues. CDR3 nucleotide sequence: TGTGCCACCAACAGGGGGCATGGGAATGAGCAGTTCTTC. Translated, it gives CATNRGHGNEQFF. The full variable domain, rest sourced from reference TRBV18 and TRBJ2-1, is NAGVMQNPRHLVRRRGQEARLRCSPMKGHSHVYWYRQLPEEGLKFMVYLQKENIIDESGMPKERFSAEFPKEGPSILRIQQVVRGDSAAYFCATNRGHGNEQFFGPGTRLTVL.

This chain connects TRBV2 to TRBJ2-1; 14 positions agree with TRBD2. The J segment lost 6 bases and the V segment lost 6 bases, leaving 4 bases of the junction unmatched. Germline V lookup: CDR1 SNHLY, CDR2 FYNNEI. There are 15 residues in the CDR3. The CDR3 spells CASRTGTSGSNEQFF. CDR3 nucleotides: TGTGCCAGCAGGACCGGGACTAGCGGGAGCAATGAGCAGTTCTTC.

This chain links TRBV1 with TRBJ2-7; the table names TRBD2, a call not compared with the DNA. TRBV1 is a listed pseudogene. The CDR3 covers 14 residues. The chain's CDR3 is CTSNGGFPSYEQYF. The CDR3 DNA sequence: TGCACCAGCAACGGGGGGTTCCCCTCCTACGAGCAGTACTTC.

The chain combines TRBV9 with TRBJ1-1, with D possibly TRBD1 on 6 matching bases. Germline CDR1 and CDR2: SGDLS and YYNGEE. The V gene lost 3 bases and the J gene lost 8 bases, with 11 bases spanning the gap. This CDR3 has 12 amino acids. The DNA for the CDR3 is TGTGCCAGCAGCGCTCGGACAGTCGAAGCTTTCTTT. Amino acids: CASSARTVEAFF.

The chain carries TRBV5-4 and TRBJ2-3, with D tentatively TRBD2 (5 bases). This CDR3 has 15 residues. Trimming shortened V by 4 bases and J by 5 bases, and 17 bases separated the two germline ends. Per the germline V gene, CDR1 is SGHNT and CDR2 is YYREEE (reference sequence). The CDR3 nucleotides are TGTGCCAGCAGCCCTTCGATCAATGCGGGAGATACGCAGTATTTT. It specifies CASSPSINAGDTQYF.

The rearrangement uses TRBV27 and TRBJ1-4; TRBD1 matches 9 bases. The CDR3 spans 15 residues. V trimming: 5 bases; J trimming: 6 bases; junction bases outside the gene matches: 7. From germline, CDR1 is MNHEY and CDR2 SMNVEV (reference sequence). In DNA form, the CDR3 reads TGTGCCAGCAGTCCGACAGGGGGAATGGATGAAAAACTGTTTTTT. This codes for CASSPTGGMDEKLFF.